The sequence of this T cell receptor beta chain was determined in a study of blood T cell repertoires in COVID-19. Study summary: Acute-phase and convalescent COVID-19 samples originated in the United States, Italy and Spain. The cDNA or gDNA used as material had been derived from T cells, B-cell-depleted T cells, or PBMCs.

Authors' methods: Reference gene primer amplification gave nucleated cell count estimates. Repertoires were generated with immunoSEQ multiplex PCR, while TCRdb's copy carries only in-frame clones and drops some. That table furnishes V, J and clone size, whereas the DNA furnished D and trimming. The profile shows more than 65,000 clones, about four fifths of them singletons. This CDR3 is built from 15 residues. Trimming took 1 base from V and 4 from J, leaving 13 bases between them. Germline CDR1 reads LGHDT; CDR2 reads YNNKEL (reference sequence). J is TRBJ1-2 and V is TRBV3-1 (or the pseudogene TRBV3-2); D possibly corresponds to TRBD1 (6 bases). Sequencing input: peripheral blood. This sequence originates from a human donor in a cohort sampled during active COVID-19. The CDR3: CASSQADRRSYGYTF. CDR3 coding DNA: TGTGCCAGCAGCCAAGCGGACAGAAGGAGCTATGGCTACACCTTC.